These 26 T cell receptor beta chains were all obtained from the same sample, sequenced in a study of T cell responses to AZD1222 COVID-19 vaccine. Sequencing was performed with immunoSEQ multiplex PCR; in TCRdb, only in-frame clones are kept and a portion is missing. The repertoire holds roughly 100,000 clones, with 86% as singletons. This sample comprised peripheral blood, obtained on day 0 of AZD1222 vaccination. The origin of the receptors is an adult in good health.

The genes are TRBV3-1 (or the pseudogene TRBV3-2) and TRBJ1-6; 10 nucleotides agree with TRBD1. Unmatched junction bases numbered 0, after V lost 3 bases and J lost 7 bases. Germline values: CDR1 LGHDT, CDR2 YNNKEL (reference sequence). The CDR3 loop spans 14 amino acids. CDR3 sequence (DNA): TGTGCCAGCAGCCAGACAGGGGGCAATTCACCCCTCCACTTT. Translated: CASSQTGGNSPLHF.

The chain is built from TRBV27 and TRBJ2-2, with D perhaps matching TRBD2 (5 bases). CDR3 length equals 14 residues. Germline-derived CDR1 and CDR2 are MNHEY and SMNVEV (reference sequence). CDR3 in DNA: TGTGCAGTAAAGCGGATAAAGAACACCGGGGAGCTGTTTTTT. This gives the protein CAVKRIKNTGELFF.

This clone was detected only once. This chain joins TRBV7-2 and TRBJ2-3; possibly TRBD2 for D (5 bases). Trimming removed 7 bases at V and 4 bases at J, with 18 bases between. This CDR3 contains 15 residues. The germline V gene has CDR1 SGHTA and CDR2 FQGNSA. The CDR3 nucleotides are TGTGCCAGCAACCGGGGTGATGCTGTAGCAGATACGCAGTATTTT. The encoded protein is CASNRGDAVADTQYF.

CDR3 in amino acids: CASSLTGTGGYEQYF. CDR3 sequence (DNA): TGCGCCAGCAGCCTGACCGGGACAGGGGGTTACGAGCAGTACTTC. The chain is built from TRBV4-3 and TRBJ2-7, with TRBD1 identical over 11 bases. With V trimmed by 4 bases and J by 4 bases, 6 bases remained unmatched. The CDR3 loop spans 15 amino acids. Germline V lookup: CDR1 LGHNA, CDR2 YSLEER.

The DNA of the CDR3 is TGTGCCAGCAGCCGCGGACAGGAAGCTTTCTTT. Its translation: CASSRGQEAFF. V usage is TRBV7-9 and J usage is TRBJ1-1; D perhaps matches TRBD1 (6 bases). The CDR3 contains 11 residues. Per germline, CDR1 SEHNR and CDR2 FQNEAQ (reference sequence). V was trimmed by 5 bases and J by 8 bases, leaving 9 bases between them.

The gene calls are TRBV18 and TRBJ2-3; D call uncertain. Trimming left V 0 bases short and J 0 bases short, with 10 bases between. Germline V gene lookup returns CDR1 KGHSH and CDR2 LQKENI. This CDR3 spans 16 amino acids. The CDR3 is CASSPPTLRSTDTQYF. The CDR3 DNA reads as TGTGCCAGCTCACCACCGACACTTAGGAGCACAGATACGCAGTATTTT.

CDR3 sequence: CASSLGQGARNEQFF. The CDR3 DNA reads as TGTGCCAGCAGTTTAGGCCAGGGGGCGCGGAATGAGCAGTTCTTC. V is TRBV28 and J is TRBJ2-1; 8 bases map to TRBD1. The CDR3 totals 15 residues. The germline V gene has CDR1 MDHEN and CDR2 SYDVKM. The ends lost 2 bases at V and 7 bases at J; junction bases unmatched: 7.

The chain joins TRBV6-2 or TRBV6-3 to TRBJ1-5, with 8 bases that match TRBD1. Germline V CDR1 and CDR2: MNHEY, SVGEGT. The ends lost 6 bases at V and 6 bases at J; junction bases unmatched: 7. The CDR3 consists of 14 residues. The DNA for the CDR3 is TGTGCCAGCAGACCTACAGGGGGAAGTCAGCCCCAGCATTTT. The encoded protein is CASRPTGGSQPQHF.

V gene TRBV28 combines with J gene TRBJ1-5, with 9 bases lining up with TRBD1. V lost 5 bases to trimming and J lost 2 bases; unmatched junction nucleotides: 7. The CDR3 covers 16 residues. Germline V gives CDR1 MDHEN, CDR2 SYDVKM. As DNA, the CDR3 is TGTGCCAGCAGTCCTTCACAGGGGGCCGGCAATCAGCCCCAGCATTTT. Encoded protein: CASSPSQGAGNQPQHF.

A few counts support this clone. The chain has TRBV19 and TRBJ2-3; no clear D. Trimming pared 2 bases from V and 5 bases from J, leaving 5 bases between. This CDR3 spans 12 amino acids. The germline V gene has CDR1 LNHDA and CDR2 SQIVND (reference sequence). The CDR3 region has the DNA TGTGCCAGTAGTATAAGAGGAGATACGCAGTATTTT. Protein sequence: CASSIRGDTQYF. Using reference TRBV19 and TRBJ2-3 for the parts outside the CDR3, the full variable domain is DGGITQSPKYLFRKEGQNVTLSCEQNLNHDAMYWYRQDPGQGLRLIYYSQIVNDFQKGDIAEGYSVSREKKESFPLTVTSAQKNPTAFYLCASSIRGDTQYFGPGTRLTVL.

The chain recombines TRBV18 with TRBJ2-1; 9 nucleotides align to TRBD1. V lost 4 bases to trimming and J lost 2 bases; unmatched junction nucleotides: 6. In germline, CDR1 is KGHSH, CDR2 LQKENI. This CDR3 is built from 16 residues. The CDR3 bases are TGTGCCAGCTCACTGGGACAGGGCGGGACCTACAATGAGCAGTTCTTC. As protein: CASSLGQGGTYNEQFF.

The gene calls are TRBV6-2 or TRBV6-3 and TRBJ2-7, with D possibly TRBD2 on 6 matching bases. V was cut by 6 bases and J by 3 bases, with 18 bases left in between. The CDR3 has 15 amino acids. CDR1 is MNHEY and CDR2 is SVGEGT in the germline V gene. The CDR3 sequence is CASSNIAASHYEQYF. In nucleotides, the CDR3 is TGTGCCAGCAGCAATATAGCGGCCTCACACTACGAGCAGTACTTC.

The rearrangement uses TRBV23-1 and TRBJ1-1; 9 nucleotides align to TRBD1. TRBV23-1 is an ORF for which the function is uncertain. With V trimmed by 3 bases and J by 0 bases, 17 bases remained unmatched. CDR3 length: 20 residues. The CDR3 nucleotides are TGCGCCAGCAGTCAGTCTTATCGGGACAGGGAAACTAACATGAACACTGAAGCTTTCTTT. Translation: CASSQSYRDRETNMNTEAFF.

The chain couples TRBV2 to TRBJ1-5, with TRBD1 identical over 9 bases. Germline lookup yields CDR1 SNHLY and CDR2 FYNNEI. The CDR3 has 14 residues. V dropped 6 bases and J dropped 6; count of bases not matched to a gene: 6. This chain's CDR3 is CASSPTGGGQPQHF. As DNA, the CDR3 is TGTGCCAGCAGCCCAACAGGGGGCGGTCAGCCCCAGCATTTT.

This clone was picked up one time. The V and J genes are TRBV4-2 and TRBJ2-7; no definite D call. CDR3 size: 15 residues. V lost 4 bases and J 0 bases, leaving 13 bases between the germline ends. Looked up from germline, CDR1 is LGHNA and CDR2 is YNFKEQ. CDR3 residues: CASSPWFGSSYEQYF. As DNA, the CDR3 is TGTGCCAGCAGCCCCTGGTTTGGTAGCTCCTACGAGCAGTACTTC.

The V gene is TRBV6-5, the J gene TRBJ2-7; 7 positions agree with TRBD1. V lost 6 bases and J lost 0; bases outside the gene matches: 5. The CDR3 is 14 residues long. Germline values: CDR1 MNHEY, CDR2 SVGAGI. CDR3 sequence reads: CASSDRDSSYEQYF. Here the CDR3 DNA reads TGTGCCAGCAGCGATCGGGACAGCTCCTACGAGCAGTACTTC.

This clone was seen a handful of times. The chain joins TRBV19 to TRBJ1-5; D is undetermined. The CDR3 extends over 14 amino acids. Germline assignment: CDR1 LNHDA and CDR2 SQIVND (reference sequence). V lost 6 bases and J lost 0, with 9 bases in between. The DNA for the CDR3 is TGTGCCAGTAGCTTCCCTTATAGCAATCAGCCCCAGCATTTT. This sequence encodes CASSFPYSNQPQHF.

This clone has just one count. This rearrangement joins TRBV5-4 to TRBJ2-2; D may correspond to TRBD1 or TRBD2 (5 bases each). Germline V gives CDR1 SGHNT, CDR2 YYREEE (reference sequence). This CDR3 spans 15 amino acids. The ends were cut back, 4 bases at V and 0 bases at J, with 10 bases in the middle. The CDR3 nucleotides are TGTGCCAGCAGCCTCCGGGGCGCGAACACCGGGGAGCTGTTTTTT. The encoded protein is CASSLRGANTGELFF.

A note on this clone: At one of its ends the junction is not consistent with the germline gene, which may arise from a read error. The chain combines TRBV9 with TRBJ2-5, with no clear D. CDR3 length: 11 amino acids. Germline V gene data show CDR1 as SGDLS and CDR2 as YYNGEE. CDR3 amino acids: CASSVVETEDF. CDR3 DNA sequence: TGTGCCAGCAGCGTAGTTGAGACTGAGGACTTC.

The genes are TRBV27 and TRBJ2-7; TRBD1 agrees at 10 bases. V was pared by 3 bases and J by 5 bases, with 10 bases of the junction left unmatched. Germline CDR1 is MNHEY and CDR2 is SMNVEV (reference sequence). The CDR3 loop spans 16 amino acids. CDR3 protein: CASSFGGGQGRHEQYF. In DNA form, the CDR3 reads TGTGCCAGCAGTTTCGGAGGGGGACAGGGGCGCCACGAGCAGTACTTC.

A few counts support this clone. The genes are TRBV28 and TRBJ2-7, with D perhaps TRBD2 (7 bases). In germline, CDR1 is MDHEN, CDR2 SYDVKM. Trimming took off 8 bases at V and 10 bases at J, with 24 bases between the two ends. CDR3 length: 14 amino acids. The CDR3 region has the DNA TGTGCCAGCTCCAAACGAGGGGGGGCGGCCGCCCAGTACTTC. It yields the protein CASSKRGGAAAQYF. The full variable domain, with the rest looked up from reference TRBV28 and TRBJ2-7, is DVKVTQSSRYLVKRTGEKVFLECVQDMDHENMFWYRQDPGLGLRLIYFSYDVKMKEKGDIPEGYSVSREKKERFSLILESASTNQTSMYLCASSKRGGAAAQYFGPGTRLTVT.

CDR3 residues: CASSHSRVLAYEQYF. The CDR3 region has the DNA TGTGCCAGCAGCCATTCTCGGGTTTTGGCCTACGAGCAGTACTTC. V usage is TRBV5-5 and J usage is TRBJ2-7, with D unclear. V was cut by 4 bases and J by 2 bases, with 16 bases left in between. Germline V CDR1 and CDR2: SGHKS, YYEKEE (reference sequence). The CDR3 totals 15 residues.

The chain links TRBV24-1 to TRBJ1-2; D is undetermined. Germline values: CDR1 KGHDR, CDR2 SFDVKD. The CDR3 is 13 amino acids. V gave up 1 base and J gave up 6 bases, with 8 bases separating them. CDR3 in DNA: TGTGCCACCAGTGATTTTTCCGCCAATGGCTACACCTTC. Translating gives CATSDFSANGYTF.

V and J are TRBV19 and TRBJ1-2; D gene ambiguous. Germline CDR1 LNHDA, CDR2 SQIVND (reference sequence). The CDR3 is 14 residues long. V was shortened by 5 bases and J by 2 bases, with 12 bases between the two germline ends. The CDR3 reads CASSPMTENYGYTF. In DNA, the CDR3 is TGTGCCAGTAGTCCGATGACCGAGAACTATGGCTACACCTTC.

V gene TRBV7-9 combines with J gene TRBJ1-2; D perhaps matches TRBD1 (6 bases). The CDR3 totals 13 residues. Germline lookup yields CDR1 SEHNR and CDR2 FQNEAQ (reference sequence). Between the trimmed V and J ends, which lost 5 bases and 8 bases, there was a span of 15 bases. CDR3 residues: CASSPDPTGGYTF. CDR3 nucleotide sequence: TGTGCCAGCAGCCCCGATCCGACAGGAGGCTACACCTTC.

Only one count was recorded for this clone. V and J are TRBV28 and TRBJ2-7; the match to TRBD1 covers 9 bases. Trimming cost V 4 bases and J 4 bases; bases outside gene matches: 5. The CDR3 has 14 amino acids. Germline loops: CDR1 MDHEN, CDR2 SYDVKM. The CDR3: CASSYTDRGYEQYF. The CDR3 DNA reads as TGTGCCAGCAGTTATACGGACAGGGGTTACGAGCAGTACTTC. Full variable domain (remainder filled in from reference TRBV28 and TRBJ2-7): DVKVTQSSRYLVKRTGEKVFLECVQDMDHENMFWYRQDPGLGLRLIYFSYDVKMKEKGDIPEGYSVSREKKERFSLILESASTNQTSMYLCASSYTDRGYEQYFGPGTRLTVT.